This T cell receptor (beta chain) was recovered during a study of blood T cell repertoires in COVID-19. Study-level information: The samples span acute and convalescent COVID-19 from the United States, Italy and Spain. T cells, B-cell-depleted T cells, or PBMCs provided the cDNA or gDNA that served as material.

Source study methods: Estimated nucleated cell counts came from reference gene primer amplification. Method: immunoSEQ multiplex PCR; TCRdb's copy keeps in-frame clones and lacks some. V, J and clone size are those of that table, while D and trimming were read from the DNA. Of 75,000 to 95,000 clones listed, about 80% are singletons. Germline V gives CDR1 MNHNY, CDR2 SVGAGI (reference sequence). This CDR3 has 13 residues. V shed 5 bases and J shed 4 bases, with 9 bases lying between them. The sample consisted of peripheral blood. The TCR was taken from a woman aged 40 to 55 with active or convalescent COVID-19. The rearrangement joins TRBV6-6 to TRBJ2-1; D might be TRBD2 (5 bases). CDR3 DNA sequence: TGTGCCAGCAGTCACACTAGGTACAATGAGCAGTTCTTC. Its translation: CASSHTRYNEQFF.